The rows below give T cell receptor beta chains drawn from one sample of a study of T cell responses to AZD1222 COVID-19 vaccine. Some clones are missing from TCRdb's copy, which holds only in-frame ones; the method was immunoSEQ multiplex PCR. The repertoire holds around 78,000 clones, with 85% to 95% as singletons. This specimen consisted of peripheral blood, obtained on day 0 of MenACWY control vaccination. These receptors all come from an adult in good health. The CDR3 runs from the conserved cysteine through the conserved F or W. A D gene is named only where the DNA matches it firmly. Size values are once, few and many counts, or a class for expanded clones, and some rows have none.

>TRBD1|TRBJ2-1|TRBV6-4|16|NA
CASSVGVLDRGYEQFF
TGTGCCAGCAGTGTTGGCGTACTGGACAGGGGATATGAGCAGTTCTTC
>NA|TRBJ2-7|TRBV29-1|13|NA
CSVETGLEGEQYF
TGCAGCGTTGAAACGGGACTGGAGGGGGAGCAGTACTTC
>NA|TRBJ1-2|TRBV5-5|13|NA
CASRATAPYGYTF
TGTGCCAGCAGGGCGACAGCTCCCTATGGCTACACCTTC
>NA|TRBJ1-6|TRBV28|13|NA
CASSLYHNSPLHF
TGTGCCAGCAGTTTATACCATAATTCACCCCTCCACTTT
>TRBD1|TRBJ1-2|TRBV27|12|NA
CASGQGLYGYTF
TGTGCCAGCGGACAGGGGCTCTATGGCTACACCTTC
>NA|TRBJ1-1|TRBV7-2|16|NA
CASLVRGGKTNTEAFF
TGTGCCAGCCTGGTGAGAGGGGGGAAGACGAACACTGAAGCTTTCTTT
>NA|TRBJ2-7|TRBV11-3|12|NA
CASSLGANEQYF
TGTGCCAGCAGCTTAGGGGCGAACGAGCAGTACTTC
>NA|TRBJ2-1|TRBV10-3|14|NA
CAISESNRNNEQFF
TGTGCCATCAGTGAGTCGAATCGAAACAATGAGCAGTTCTTC
>NA|TRBJ2-7|TRBV7-2|17|NA
CASSLGRVGAISPEQYF
TGTGCCAGCAGCTTAGGCAGGGTTGGGGCAATCTCCCCCGAGCAGTACTTC
>TRBD1|TRBJ1-5|TRBV19|14|NA
CASSAGGSNQPQHF
TGTGCCAGTTCCGCAGGGGGGTCCAATCAGCCCCAGCATTTT
>NA|TRBJ2-2|TRBV2|13|NA
CASSVIDTGELFF
TGTGCCAGCAGTGTTATTGACACCGGGGAGCTGTTTTTT
>NA|TRBJ2-3|TRBV3-1/TRBV3-2|14|NA
CASSIASSTDTQYF
TGTGCCAGCAGCATAGCTAGCAGCACAGATACGCAGTATTTT
>NA|TRBJ1-2|TRBV28|13|NA
CASSLAREYGYTF
TGTGCCAGCAGTTTGGCCAGGGAATATGGCTACACCTTC
>NA|TRBJ1-5|TRBV28|13|NA
CASSQGFNQPQHF
TGTGCCAGCAGTCAGGGATTCAATCAGCCCCAGCATTTT
>TRBD1|TRBJ1-1|TRBV5-1|18|NA
CASSLLGTGRGRNTEAFF
TGCGCCAGCAGCTTGCTTGGGACAGGGCGGGGGCGGAACACTGAAGCTTTCTTT
>TRBD2|TRBJ2-7|TRBV6-2/TRBV6-3|14|NA
CASSWGLAGVEQYF
TGTGCCAGCAGTTGGGGACTAGCGGGAGTTGAGCAGTACTTC
>NA|TRBJ2-6|TRBV20-1|18|once
CSASPFGGRSSGANVLTF
TGCAGTGCTAGTCCTTTCGGGGGCCGTAGCTCTGGGGCCAACGTCCTGACTTTC
>TRBD1|TRBJ2-1|TRBV2|11|NA
CASRKDREQFF
TGTGCCAGCAGAAAGGACAGGGAGCAGTTCTTC
>NA|TRBJ2-4|TRBV15|14|NA
CATRVRTTENIQYF
TGTGCCACCAGAGTTCGGACTACTGAGAACATTCAGTACTTC
>NA|TRBJ2-7|TRBV6-5|13|NA
CASSYEGNYEQYF
TGTGCCAGCAGTTACGAGGGGAACTACGAGCAGTACTTC
>NA|TRBJ2-5|TRBV7-9|11|NA
CASSPGETQYF
TGTGCCAGCAGCCCCGGAGAGACCCAGTACTTC
>NA|TRBJ2-3|TRBV6-5|13|NA
CASSYFKQGTQYF
TGTGCCAGCAGTTACTTTAAACAGGGTACGCAGTATTTT
>NA|TRBJ2-5|TRBV27|12|once
CASSTDQETQYF
TGTGCCAGCAGTACGGACCAAGAGACCCAGTACTTC
>TRBD2|TRBJ2-3|TRBV5-4|16|NA
CASSLASGRADDTQYF
TGTGCCAGCAGCTTGGCCAGCGGGAGGGCCGACGATACGCAGTATTTT
>NA|TRBJ1-1|TRBV29-1|12|NA
CSGRTGNTEAFF
TGCAGCGGTAGGACGGGGAACACTGAAGCTTTCTTT
>TRBD1|TRBJ1-2|TRBV28|16|once
CASSLNAGGAGYGYTF
TGTGCCAGCAGTCTGAATGCAGGGGGCGCCGGCTATGGCTACACCTTC
>TRBD2|TRBJ2-3|TRBV9|17|NA
CASSVLAGGRGTDTQYF
TGTGCCAGCAGCGTCCTAGCGGGAGGCAGAGGCACAGATACGCAGTATTTT
>TRBD1|TRBJ2-7|TRBV27|14|NA
CASSLGQGDYEQYF
TGTGCCAGCAGTTTAGGCCAGGGGGACTACGAGCAGTACTTC
>NA|TRBJ1-1|TRBV7-2|13|NA
CASSPLHGLEAFF
TGTGCCAGCAGCCCCCTGCACGGGCTAGAAGCTTTCTTT
>NA|TRBJ2-5|TRBV11-2|12|NA
CASSLVGETQYF
TGTGCCAGCAGCTTAGTGGGGGAGACCCAGTACTTC
>TRBD1|TRBJ2-3|TRBV29-1|14|NA
CSAQETGSTDTQYF
TGCAGCGCCCAAGAGACAGGGAGCACAGATACGCAGTATTTT
>NA|TRBJ1-1|TRBV28|12|NA
CASRIMNTEAFF
TGTGCCAGCAGGATTATGAACACTGAAGCTTTCTTT
>TRBD2|TRBJ2-5|TRBV27|15|NA
CATYPSGAGRETQYF
TGTGCCACCTACCCAAGCGGGGCTGGAAGAGAGACCCAGTACTTC
>NA|TRBJ1-1|TRBV18|13|NA
CASSPPGLAEAFF
TGTGCCAGCTCACCACCGGGACTGGCTGAAGCTTTCTTT
>NA|TRBJ1-1|TRBV7-9|15|NA
CASSPSDSPNTEAFF
TGTGCCAGCAGCCCATCGGACAGCCCTAACACTGAAGCTTTCTTT
>NA|TRBJ2-3|TRBV5-4|16|NA
CASSYGLPGGTDTQYF
TGTGCCAGCAGCTACGGACTTCCCGGGGGCACAGATACGCAGTATTTT
>NA|TRBJ2-5|TRBV5-1|12|once
CASSSSGETQYF
TGCGCCAGCAGCTCATCAGGGGAGACCCAGTACTTC
>TRBD2|TRBJ2-2|TRBV15|17|NA
CATSRAPGLASTGELFF
TGTGCCACCAGCAGAGCCCCGGGACTAGCGAGCACCGGGGAGCTGTTTTTT
>NA|TRBJ1-2|TRBV30|13|NA
CAWSGRRDYGYTF
TGTGCCTGGAGTGGCCGAAGAGACTATGGCTACACCTTC
>TRBD2|TRBJ2-7|TRBV11-2|17|NA
CASSGTGLAESSYEQYF
TGTGCCAGCAGCGGTACGGGACTAGCGGAATCCTCCTACGAGCAGTACTTC
>NA|TRBJ1-2|TRBV19|13|NA
CASSISGNYGYTF
TGTGCCAGTAGTATCTCCGGGAACTATGGCTACACCTTC
>NA|TRBJ1-6|TRBV6-5|16|once
CASSYDNGANNSPLHF
TGTGCCAGCAGTTACGACAACGGAGCCAATAATTCACCCCTCCACTTT
>NA|TRBJ1-4|TRBV19|14|NA
CASTDGGANEKLFF
TGTGCCAGCACAGACGGGGGGGCTAATGAAAAACTGTTTTTT
>NA|TRBJ2-2|TRBV29-1|18|NA
CSVPSRGSGKSNTGELFF
TGCAGCGTTCCCTCTCGCGGCTCGGGAAAGTCGAACACCGGGGAGCTGTTTTTT
>TRBD1|TRBJ1-5|TRBV27|16|NA
CASSVLTGGGLGPQHF
TGTGCCAGCAGTGTCCTGACAGGGGGTGGGCTAGGGCCCCAGCATTTT
>NA|TRBJ2-1|TRBV9|14|NA
CASSVGGGLNEQFF
TGTGCCAGCAGCGTAGGAGGAGGGCTGAATGAGCAGTTCTTC
>TRBD1|TRBJ2-7|TRBV11-2|15|NA
CASSPAGTGGTGQYF
TGTGCCAGCAGCCCGGCCGGGACAGGGGGCACCGGGCAGTACTTC
>NA|TRBJ1-1|TRBV13|15|NA
CASSSREDGNTEAFF
TGTGCCAGCAGCTCCAGGGAGGATGGGAACACTGAAGCTTTCTTT
>TRBD2|TRBJ2-7|TRBV10-2|13|NA
CAGGVAGFGEQYF
TGCGCCGGGGGAGTAGCGGGGTTCGGCGAGCAGTACTTC
>TRBD2|TRBJ2-2|TRBV28|16|NA
CASSTFSGSGAGELFF
TGTGCCAGCAGTACTTTTAGCGGGAGCGGTGCCGGGGAGCTGTTTTTT
>NA|TRBJ2-7|TRBV5-1|14|NA
CASTPGTEGSVGNF
TGCGCCAGCACCCCGGGGACGGAGGGTTCGGTGGGGAACTTC
>NA|TRBJ2-7|TRBV30|13|NA
CASTKGDWAEQYF
TGTGCCTCTACAAAGGGGGATTGGGCCGAGCAGTACTTC